The 16 T cell receptor beta chains below all came from one sample that was sequenced in a study of T-cell memory formation after mild COVID-19. TCRdb recomputed calls from the 5' RACE reads with MiXCR, one row per CDR3 protein. The repertoire holds under 300,000 distinct CDR3 sequences, with about a sixth as singletons. Sequencing was performed on PBMCs or a T cell subset sorted from them (not recorded which). These receptors were obtained from a young man who had mild COVID-19 (a few samples of this study predate the infection). Cell type and time point are not known.

V and J are TRBV4-1 and TRBJ2-1; TRBD1 agrees at 10 bases. The CDR3 loop spans 15 amino acids. Germline lookup yields CDR1 MGHRA and CDR2 YSYEKL. V was clipped by 3 bases and J by 9 bases; unmatched bases: 8. CDR3 in amino acids: CASSQGQGRISEQFF. In nucleotides, the CDR3 is TGCGCCAGCAGCCAGGGACAGGGGAGGATCTCTGAGCAGTTCTTC.

This clonotype was seen only a few times. This rearrangement joins TRBV2 to TRBJ1-1; tentatively, D is TRBD1 (6 bases). Trimming left V 7 bases short and J 4 bases short, with 16 bases between. This CDR3 spans 14 amino acids. Looked up from germline, CDR1 is SNHLY and CDR2 is FYNNEI. CDR3 amino acids: CASTTGGRGTEAFF. The DNA of the CDR3 is TGTGCCAGCACGACCGGGGGCAGGGGCACTGAAGCTTTCTTT.

There are a few counts of this clonotype. The V call is TRBV9, the J call TRBJ1-6; 9 bases match TRBD1. With V trimmed by 3 bases and J by 7 bases, 8 bases remained unmatched. The germline V gene encodes CDR1 SGDLS and CDR2 YYNGEE. The CDR3 consists of 16 residues. The DNA of the CDR3 is TGTGCCAGCAGCGCGGGACAGGGTAGGGAGAATTCACCCCTCCACTTT. It encodes CASSAGQGRENSPLHF.

The table lists this clonotype with many counts. The V and J genes are TRBV6-6 and TRBJ2-3; D perhaps matches TRBD2 (6 bases). Between the trimmed V and J ends, which lost 7 bases and 5 bases, there was a span of 28 bases. CDR1 MNHNY and CDR2 SVGAGI come from the germline V gene (reference sequence). The CDR3 has 18 amino acids. CDR3 amino acids: CASNLGGYRVAFLDTQYF. In DNA form, the CDR3 reads TGTGCCAGCAATTTGGGGGGTTACCGCGTCGCATTCTTAGATACGCAGTATTTT.

A few counts support this clonotype. The V and J genes are TRBV12-3 or TRBV12-4 and TRBJ1-3; the D is unclear. The V end was cut by 0 bases, the J end by 0 bases, with 9 bases between. The CDR3 has 16 residues. The CDR3 bases are TGTGCCAGCAGTTTAGCCGGGGATTTCTCTGGAAACACCATATATTTT. As protein: CASSLAGDFSGNTIYF.

This clonotype was detected many times. The genes are TRBV5-6 and TRBJ2-2, with TRBD1 matching over 12 bases. V dropped 3 bases and J dropped 4; count of bases not matched to a gene: 1. The CDR3 spans 15 residues. From germline, CDR1 is SGHDT and CDR2 YYEEEE. The CDR3: CASSWDRGRTGELFF. The CDR3 nucleotides are TGTGCCAGCAGCTGGGACAGGGGGCGCACCGGGGAGCTGTTTTTT.

The chain links TRBV5-1 to TRBJ2-5; possibly TRBD2 for D (5 bases). The CDR3 covers 14 residues. CDR1 and CDR2 from the germline V gene are SGHRS and YFSETQ. V was shortened by 6 bases and J by 0 bases, with 12 bases between the two germline ends. The DNA for the CDR3 is TGCGCCAGCACCCCGTCGGGGAACCAAGAGACCCAGTACTTC. Its protein is CASTPSGNQETQYF.

The gene calls are TRBV7-2 and TRBJ1-5, with D uncertain. The CDR3 contains 14 residues. Trimming took 5 bases from V and 3 from J, leaving 11 bases between them. CDR1 is SGHTA, CDR2 FQGNSA, per germline. The CDR3 nucleotides are TGTGCCAGCAGCCGGACGGTTGACAATCAGCCCCAGCATTTT. Its protein is CASSRTVDNQPQHF.

The V gene is TRBV5-1, the J gene TRBJ2-1, with D possibly TRBD1 on 6 matching bases. This CDR3 is 14 amino acids long. The V end was cut by 6 bases, the J end by 6 bases, with 16 bases between. Germline CDR1 reads SGHRS; CDR2 reads YFSETQ. CDR3 bases: TGCGCCAGCACCGATCCCAGGGGTAGCAATGAGCAGTTCTTC. It yields the protein CASTDPRGSNEQFF.

This clonotype was detected only a few times. This chain joins TRBV10-3 and TRBJ2-3; the match to TRBD1 covers 11 bases. The CDR3 is 12 amino acids. V shed 9 bases, J shed 6 bases, and the junction held 2 bases outside the gene matches. Germline V gene sequence: CDR1 ENHRY, CDR2 SYGVKD. The CDR3 nucleotides read TGTGCCATGGGACAGGGGGAGGATACGCAGTATTTT. Protein sequence: CAMGQGEDTQYF.

In its sample, this clonotype was seen many times. The chain uses TRBV18 and TRBJ1-1; the D is unclear. This CDR3 has 14 amino acids. The germline CDR1 and CDR2 sequences are KGHSH and LQKENI. V was clipped by 5 bases and J by 4 bases, with 14 bases between them. In nucleotides, the CDR3 is TGTGCCAGCTCAGGCCTTGAGGGAGGCACTGAAGCTTTCTTT. Residues: CASSGLEGGTEAFF. The full variable domain, rest sourced from reference TRBV18 and TRBJ1-1, is NAGVMQNPRHLVRRRGQEARLRCSPMKGHSHVYWYRQLPEEGLKFMVYLQKENIIDESGMPKERFSAEFPKEGPSILRIQQVVRGDSAAYFCASSGLEGGTEAFFGQGTRLTVV.

This clonotype has a handful of counts. The J gene is TRBJ1-2, the V gene TRBV4-1; unclear D gene. CDR3 length: 14 residues. Trimming took off 2 bases at V and 0 bases at J, with 7 bases between the two ends. From germline, CDR1 is MGHRA and CDR2 YSYEKL. The CDR3 spells CASSQRQPNYGYTF. The CDR3 DNA follows: TGCGCCAGCAGCCAACGGCAGCCTAACTATGGCTACACCTTC.

This clonotype was recorded a few times. This chain links TRBV14 with TRBJ2-7, with a possible D match to TRBD1 (6 bases). CDR3 size: 16 residues. Germline-derived CDR1 and CDR2 are SGHDN and FVKESK. Trimming cost V 4 bases and J 0 bases, with 16 bases left between them. DNA of the CDR3: TGTGCCAGCAGCCTCTCAGGGGCAGCTATCTCCTACGAGCAGTACGTC. It translates to CASSLSGAAISYEQYV.

The rearrangement links TRBV3-1 to TRBJ1-2, with no clear D. Germline assignment: CDR1 LGHDT and CDR2 YNNKEL (reference sequence). Trimming cost V 4 bases and J 10 bases, with 16 bases left between them. The CDR3 is 13 amino acids. The CDR3 loop is CASSPDVFLDYTF. The CDR3 coding sequence is TGTGCCAGCAGCCCCGACGTGTTTCTCGACTACACCTTC. Together with reference TRBV3-1 and TRBJ1-2, the CDR3 gives the full variable domain: DTAVSQTPKYLVTQMGNDKSIKCEQNLGHDTMYWYKQDSKKFLKIMFSYNNKELIINETVPNRFSPKSPDKAHLNLHINSLELGDSAVYFCASSPDVFLDYTFGSGTRLTVV.

This chain joins TRBV6-2 or TRBV6-3 and TRBJ2-7; 11 bases fit TRBD1. J lost 11 bases, V lost 6 bases, and 12 bases had no gene match. The CDR3 sequence is 14 residues long. Germline-derived CDR1 and CDR2 are MNHEY and SVGEGT. The CDR3 DNA is TGTGCCAGCAGCAGATCCGGGACAGGGGGGGAGAAGTACGTC. Encoded protein: CASSRSGTGGEKYV.

There are a few counts of this clonotype. Mismatch with germline at one junction end may stem from a read error. J is TRBJ1-1 and V is TRBV3-1; D might be TRBD1 (5 bases). The CDR3 has 12 residues. Germline V gene lookup returns CDR1 LGHDT and CDR2 YNNKEL (reference sequence). CDR3 amino acids: CASSDDASTATF. Here the CDR3 DNA reads TGTGCCAGCAGCGACGACGCGTCGACAGCTACATTT.